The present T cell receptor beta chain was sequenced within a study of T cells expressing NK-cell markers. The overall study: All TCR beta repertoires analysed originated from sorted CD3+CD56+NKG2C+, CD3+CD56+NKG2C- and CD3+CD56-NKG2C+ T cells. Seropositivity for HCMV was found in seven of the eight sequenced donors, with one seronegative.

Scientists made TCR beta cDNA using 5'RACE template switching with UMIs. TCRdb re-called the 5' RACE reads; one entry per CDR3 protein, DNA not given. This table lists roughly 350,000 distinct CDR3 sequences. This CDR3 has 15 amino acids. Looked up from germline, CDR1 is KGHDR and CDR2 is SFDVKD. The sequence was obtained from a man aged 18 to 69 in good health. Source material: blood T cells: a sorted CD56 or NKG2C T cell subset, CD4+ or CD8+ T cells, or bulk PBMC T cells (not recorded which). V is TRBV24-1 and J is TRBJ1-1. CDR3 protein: CATSDLGVPNTEAFF.